The source of this TCR beta chain is a study of blood T cell repertoires in COVID-19. Study-level information: Some COVID-19 samples were acute and others convalescent; all came from the United States, Italy and Spain. PBMCs, B-cell-depleted T cells, or T cells provided the cDNA or gDNA that made up the material.

The V gene's germline CDR1 is SQVTM and CDR2 ANQGSEA. CDR3 length: 14 residues. Trimming stripped 7 bases from V and 6 bases from J, with 20 bases between. This clone was seen once. Produced via immunoSEQ multiplex PCR; TCRdb's table is partial and in-frame only. This sample carries around 190,000 clones, around 86% of them seen once, and the ten largest clones take 7.5% to 10%. The clonotype comes from a man aged 45-60 years with active or convalescent COVID-19. The sample taken for sequencing was peripheral blood. The genes are TRBV29-1 and TRBJ2-3, with D perhaps matching TRBD2 (6 bases). Here the CDR3 DNA reads TGCAGCGCCCTGTGGGGGGTGCCCCCGGATACGCAGTATTTT. This codes for CSALWGVPPDTQYF.